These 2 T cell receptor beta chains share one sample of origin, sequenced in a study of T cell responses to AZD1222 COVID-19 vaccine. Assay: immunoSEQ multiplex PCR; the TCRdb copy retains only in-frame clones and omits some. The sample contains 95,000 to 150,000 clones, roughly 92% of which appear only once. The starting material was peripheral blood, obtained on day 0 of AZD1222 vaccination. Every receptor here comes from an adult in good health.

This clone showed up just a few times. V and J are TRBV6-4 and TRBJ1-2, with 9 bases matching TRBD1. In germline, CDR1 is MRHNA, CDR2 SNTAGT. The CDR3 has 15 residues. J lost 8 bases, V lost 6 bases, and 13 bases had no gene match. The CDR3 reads CASSQSQQGAGGYTF. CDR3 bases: TGTGCCAGCAGCCAAAGCCAACAGGGGGCTGGCGGCTACACCTTC.

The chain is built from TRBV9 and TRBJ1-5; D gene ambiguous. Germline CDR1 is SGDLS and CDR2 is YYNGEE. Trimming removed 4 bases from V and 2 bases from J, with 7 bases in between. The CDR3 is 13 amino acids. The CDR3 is CASSPGGNQPQHF. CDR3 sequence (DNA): TGTGCCAGCAGCCCCGGGGGCAATCAGCCCCAGCATTTT.